This TCR beta chain emerged from a study of cytomegalovirus exposure and HLA in healthy donors. Study outcomes and limitations: TCR beta V segments were, for the most part, productive about 87% or about 30% of the time in an earlier analysis. An analysis that was carried out later associated approximately 17,000 TCR beta sequences with HLA alleles at 0.05 false discovery rate. CMV serostatus was the only immune exposure information that was available.

In the PCR, 60 Vbeta and 13 Jbeta primers were used. Sequencing used immunoSEQ multiplex PCR; TCRdb keeps in-frame clones, though not all of them. The profile shows around 180,000 clones, roughly 81% of them singletons. Trimming shortened V by 5 bases and J by 7 bases, and 21 bases separated the two germline ends. Germline V gives CDR1 LNHNV, CDR2 YYDKDF (reference sequence). The CDR3 runs to 17 residues. A note on this clone: What it binds is not known.

V and J are TRBV15 and TRBJ1-6, with D perhaps TRBD1 (5 bases). The specimen was PBMCs. The origin of this receptor is a girl between 5 and 17 years old in good health and CMV-seropositive. CDR3 DNA sequence: TGTGCCACCAGCTCTGAACCCGCCGGGACTGGCAATTCACCCCTCCACTTT. This encodes CATSSEPAGTGNSPLHF.